Listed below are T cell receptor beta chains from one sample, sequenced in a study of CXCR3-negative and CXCR3-positive naive CD8 T cells. TCRdb reanalyzed the 5' RACE reads, giving one entry per CDR3 protein sequence and no DNA. Its table records some 9,100 distinct CDR3 sequences. Sequencing was done on a sample of naive CXCR3- CD8+ T cells from blood. These receptors all stem from a human donor in good health. Some clones in this sample may be carry-over from other donors' samples. Each CDR3 is given with its conserved first and last residue. The size entry is marked missing in some rows and otherwise reads once, few, many or a size class.

j_call,v_call,clone_size,cdr3_aa
TRBJ2-1,TRBV12-3/TRBV12-4,.,CASSPSANEQFF
TRBJ2-7,TRBV20-1,.,CSAKGLDEQYF
TRBJ2-3,TRBV7-2,medium-sized,CASSTGGGARDTQYF
TRBJ2-5,TRBV5-8,.,CASSPGLAGEETQYF
TRBJ2-5,TRBV5-1,.,CASSLLGEETQYF
TRBJ2-2,TRBV5-1,medium-sized,CASSSAGTGELFF
TRBJ2-3,TRBV29-1,medium-sized,CSVVPGEGTDTQYF
TRBJ2-1,TRBV28,medium-sized,CASSEAETYNEQFF
TRBJ1-2,TRBV5-1,medium-sized,CASSPDRAPGYTF
TRBJ2-1,TRBV28,.,CASRSRGYNEQFF
TRBJ1-2,TRBV20-1,medium-sized,CSAREPTGGNYGYTF
TRBJ2-1,TRBV4-3,medium-sized,CASSQVGANEQFF
TRBJ2-4,TRBV13,medium-sized,CASSLGSQNIQYF
TRBJ2-1,TRBV19,.,CASSILGTGGNEQFF
TRBJ2-7,TRBV29-1,.,CSVETGENEQYF
TRBJ2-2,TRBV6-5,.,CASSYEGVYTGELFF
TRBJ1-1,TRBV7-8,.,CASSLNKDLNTEAFF
TRBJ2-1,TRBV10-2,.,CASSEGGNNEQFF
TRBJ2-2,TRBV29-1,medium-sized,CSVETEEVAGELFF
TRBJ2-1,TRBV4-1,.,CASSPRGGEQFF
TRBJ2-7,TRBV7-9,.,CASSSRGSGEQYF
TRBJ2-3,TRBV30,medium-sized,CAWRLWAIGTDTQYF
TRBJ2-1,TRBV6-5,.,CASSYSRTSEQFF
TRBJ1-2,TRBV29-1,.,CSVESEGQVYGYTF
TRBJ2-7,TRBV7-9,medium-sized,CASSISGRGEQYF
TRBJ2-1,TRBV11-2,.,CASSLTIDEQFF
TRBJ2-5,TRBV6-5,medium-sized,CASSYSTSFWETQYF
TRBJ2-7,TRBV4-1,.,CASSQLSRGQAVSSYEQYF
TRBJ2-2,TRBV20-1,medium-sized,CRPTSGNTGELFF